The 20 T cell receptor beta chains below were found in one sample sequenced in a study of blood T cells in healthy people across ages. The use of a sample-barcoded 5' primer and a J-beta primer mix characterized a second PCR of about 7 to 12 cycles. TCRdb fed the 5' RACE reads into MiXCR, producing one record per CDR3 protein. The data show 1.4 million to 1.5 million distinct CDR3 sequences, about 43% seen once. Sequencing was done on a sample of blood. These receptors were obtained from a woman younger than 35 in good health.

The chain carries TRBV30 and TRBJ2-7; D might be TRBD2 (6 bases). Trimming took off 8 bases at V and 7 bases at J, with 15 bases between the two ends. CDR3 length: 11 residues. Germline CDR1 is GTSNPN and CDR2 is SVGIG (reference sequence). In DNA form, the CDR3 reads TGTGCCCGGGACTTTGACAATGAGCAGTACTTC. Translating gives CARDFDNEQYF.

DNA of the CDR3: TGTGCCAGCAGCCACGGGGCTAACACCATATATTTT. Protein sequence: CASSHGANTIYF. The chain employs TRBV6-6 and TRBJ1-3; possibly TRBD1 for D (5 bases). Germline loops: CDR1 MNHNY, CDR2 SVGAGI (reference sequence). There are 12 residues in the CDR3. V was trimmed by 6 bases and J by 7 bases, leaving 10 bases between them.

The gene calls are TRBV13 and TRBJ2-3; D perhaps matches TRBD2 (7 bases). V dropped 4 bases and J dropped 5 bases, with 22 bases sitting between them. Germline V gene data show CDR1 as PRHDT and CDR2 as FYEKMQ (reference sequence). The CDR3 spans 17 residues. CDR3: CASSSEGEAGLRDTQYF. The CDR3 nucleotides read TGTGCCAGCAGCTCCGAGGGGGAAGCGGGATTAAGAGATACGCAGTATTTT.

The rearrangement links TRBV11-2 to TRBJ2-7; D is unclear. CDR1 is SGHAT and CDR2 is FQNNGV in the germline V gene. This CDR3 is built from 15 residues. Trimming stripped 4 bases from V and 3 bases from J, with 16 bases between. CDR3 sequence (DNA): TGTGCCAGCAGCTATGGACGGAGCGCCGGCTACGAGCAGTACTTC. Translated: CASSYGRSAGYEQYF.

The chain is built from TRBV5-8 and TRBJ1-5, with TRBD1 as a possible D gene (6 bases). The germline gives CDR1 SGHTS, CDR2 YDEGEE. This CDR3 comprises 18 residues. V dropped 0 bases and J dropped 0 bases, with 16 bases sitting between them. The chain's CDR3 is CASSLVSGALYSNQPQHF. CDR3 in DNA: TGTGCCAGCAGCTTGGTGTCAGGGGCGCTCTATAGCAATCAGCCCCAGCATTTT.

This chain uses TRBV7-9 with TRBJ2-1; 12 bases align to TRBD2. V lost 5 bases and J lost 9; bases outside the gene matches: 5. Germline lookup yields CDR1 SEHNR and CDR2 FQNEAQ (reference sequence). This CDR3 has 14 residues. CDR3 protein: CASSETSGGLEQFF. The CDR3 region has the DNA TGTGCCAGCAGCGAAACTAGCGGGGGGCTTGAGCAGTTCTTC.

A few counts support this clonotype. This rearrangement joins TRBV12-3 or TRBV12-4 to TRBJ2-5, with 8 bases aligning to TRBD2. With V trimmed by 5 bases and J by 0 bases, 8 bases remained unmatched. The CDR3 covers 16 residues. CDR3 residues: CASSAASGPHQETQYF. The CDR3 DNA follows: TGTGCCAGCAGTGCGGCTAGCGGGCCGCACCAAGAGACCCAGTACTTC.

The chain links TRBV20-1 to TRBJ2-5; D gene ambiguous. Germline V lookup: CDR1 DFQATT, CDR2 SNEGSKA (reference sequence). CDR3 length equals 12 residues. Trimming pared 4 bases from V and 5 bases from J, leaving 11 bases between. CDR3 loop: CSAKLPSETQYF. The CDR3, as DNA: TGCAGTGCTAAGCTACCCTCGGAGACCCAGTACTTC.

The chain uses TRBV4-1 and TRBJ2-7; D is tentatively TRBD1 or TRBD2 (5 bases each). From germline, CDR1 is MGHRA and CDR2 YSYEKL. The CDR3 totals 16 residues. Trimming took 0 bases from V and 3 from J, leaving 15 bases between them. CDR3 DNA sequence: TGCGCCAGCAGCCAAGAAAAGGTCCGGGACGGCTACGAGCAGTACTTC. It yields the protein CASSQEKVRDGYEQYF.

There are a few counts of this clonotype. J is TRBJ2-7 and V is TRBV20-1, with D possibly being TRBD1 or TRBD2 (5 bases each). CDR3 size: 13 residues. The V gene lost 2 bases and the J gene lost 2 bases, with 10 bases spanning the gap. The germline V gene has CDR1 DFQATT and CDR2 SNEGSKA (reference sequence). CDR3 region: CSARPGRTYEQYF. The CDR3 region has the DNA TGCAGTGCTAGACCGGGACGTACCTACGAGCAGTACTTC.

The V call is TRBV5-1, the J call TRBJ2-7, with 12 nucleotides matching TRBD2. The germline V gene has CDR1 SGHRS and CDR2 YFSETQ. This CDR3 comprises 15 residues. Germline trimming cut 4 bases from V and 5 bases from J; bases unmatched to any gene: 7. CDR3 amino acids: CASSGLAGRGNEQYF. CDR3 bases: TGCGCCAGCAGCGGACTAGCGGGAAGAGGGAACGAGCAGTACTTC.

Concerning this clonotype: At one end, the junction sequence differs from germline, possibly due to a read error. The chain has TRBV18 and TRBJ2-3, with TRBD1 as a possible D gene (6 bases). This CDR3 contains 14 residues. Germline CDR1 and CDR2: KGHSH and LQKENI. In DNA form, the CDR3 reads TGTGCCAGCTCACCACTCGACAAGACAGGTACGCAGTATTTT. Translated, it gives CASSPLDKTGTQYF.

The CDR3 is CASSQVRPAGALNTGELFF. Here the CDR3 DNA reads TGTGCCAGCAGCCAAGTCAGACCAGCGGGAGCTTTGAACACCGGGGAGCTGTTTTTT. The chain recombines TRBV4-2 with TRBJ2-2; TRBD2 matches at 8 bases. Germline V gene lookup returns CDR1 LGHNA and CDR2 YNFKEQ. CDR3 length: 19 amino acids. Germline trimming cut 1 base from V and 1 base from J; bases unmatched to any gene: 11.

This clonotype was seen just once. The chain has TRBV5-4 and TRBJ2-7; D may match TRBD1 or TRBD2 (6 bases each). The DNA end favors TRBJ2-5, so the J call may be wrong. The germline CDR1 and CDR2 sequences are SGHNT and YYREEE (reference sequence). CDR3 length equals 14 residues. In DNA, the CDR3 is TGTGCCAGCACCCGAGGGGGGATACAAGAGACCCAGTACTTC. Residues: CASTRGGIQETQYF.

V usage is TRBV5-1 and J usage is TRBJ2-5, with D perhaps given as TRBD1 or TRBD2 (6 bases each). The CDR3 is 14 amino acids. CDR1 is SGHRS, CDR2 YFSETQ, per germline. Trimming left V 5 bases short and J 1 base short, with 12 bases between. The CDR3 loop reads CASRRGAFQETQYF. DNA of the CDR3: TGCGCCAGCAGGAGGGGGGCGTTCCAAGAGACCCAGTACTTC. Supplemented by reference TRBV5-1 and TRBJ2-5, the full variable domain reads KAGVTQTPRYLIKTRGQQVTLSCSPISGHRSVSWYQQTPGQGLQFLFEYFSETQRNKGNFPGRFSGRQFSNSRSEMNVSTLELGDSALYLCASRRGAFQETQYFGPGTRLLVL.

The chain is built from TRBV4-1 and TRBJ2-2; TRBD1 aligns across 11 bases. V dropped 4 bases and J dropped 7; count of bases not matched to a gene: 5. The CDR3 totals 15 residues. Germline V gene lookup returns CDR1 MGHRA and CDR2 YSYEKL. The CDR3 protein is CASSPRDRGYGELFF. As DNA, the CDR3 is TGCGCCAGCAGCCCCCGGGACAGGGGGTACGGGGAGCTGTTTTTT.

This clonotype was counted between two and nine times. The chain employs TRBV7-9 and TRBJ2-1, with 10 bases fitting TRBD2. Germline V gene lookup returns CDR1 SEHNR and CDR2 FQNEAQ (reference sequence). The CDR3 is made up of 17 amino acids. V shed 2 bases and J 0 bases; nucleotides not matched to a gene: 4. Here the CDR3 reads CASSLSASGSSYNEQFF. CDR3 coding DNA: TGTGCCAGCAGCTTAAGCGCTAGCGGGAGCTCCTACAATGAGCAGTTCTTC.

The chain is built from TRBV5-5 and TRBJ2-7, with 11 bases identical to TRBD2. Losses at the gene ends were 4 bases for V and 0 bases for J; bases not matched to a gene: 3. The CDR3 spans 15 residues. Germline V gives CDR1 SGHKS, CDR2 YYEKEE (reference sequence). The CDR3 reads CASSTGLADSYEQYF. Written as DNA, the CDR3 is TGTGCCAGCAGCACGGGACTAGCGGACTCCTACGAGCAGTACTTC. The entire variable domain, with the rest obtained from reference TRBV5-5 and TRBJ2-7, is as follows: DAGVTQSPTHLIKTRGQQVTLRCSPISGHKSVSWYQQVLGQGPQFIFQYYEKEERGRGNFPDRFSARQFPNYSSELNVNALLLGDSALYLCASSTGLADSYEQYFGPGTRLTVT.

This clonotype showed up just a few times. The chain couples TRBV3-1 to TRBJ2-3; 11 nucleotides line up with TRBD2. The trim removed 0 bases at V and 2 bases at J, leaving 13 bases unmatched. Germline-derived CDR1 and CDR2 are LGHDT and YNNKEL (reference sequence). There are 20 residues in the CDR3. This CDR3 is CASSQDRGGRTSGYTDTQYF. CDR3 in DNA: TGTGCCAGCAGCCAAGATAGGGGGGGACGGACTAGCGGGTACACAGATACGCAGTATTTT.

The chain employs TRBV7-9 and TRBJ2-3, with D tentatively TRBD2 (7 bases). Germline loops: CDR1 SEHNR, CDR2 FQNEAQ (reference sequence). This CDR3 is built from 15 residues. V was cut by 5 bases and J by 3 bases, with 15 bases left in between. The DNA for the CDR3 is TGTGCCAGCAGCCCGTGGGGGGGGCTAACAGATACGCAGTATTTT. This sequence encodes CASSPWGGLTDTQYF.